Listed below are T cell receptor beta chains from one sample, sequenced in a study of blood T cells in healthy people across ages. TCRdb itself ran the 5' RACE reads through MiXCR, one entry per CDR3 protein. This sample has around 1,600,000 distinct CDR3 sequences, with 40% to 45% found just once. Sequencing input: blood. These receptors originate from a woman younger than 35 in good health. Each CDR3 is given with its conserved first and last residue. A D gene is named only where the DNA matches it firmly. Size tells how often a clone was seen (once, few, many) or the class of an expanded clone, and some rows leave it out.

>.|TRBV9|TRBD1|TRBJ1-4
TGTGCCAGCAGCGCCACAAGGACAGGGATCGGGGAAAAACTGTTTTTT
CASSATRTGIGEKLFF
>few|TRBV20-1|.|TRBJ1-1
TGCAGTGCTAGAGCTGCGGGACAAAACACTGAAGCTTTCTTT
CSARAAGQNTEAFF
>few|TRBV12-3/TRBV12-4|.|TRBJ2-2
TGTGCCAGCCGGATCCTGGGCACCGGGGAGCTGTTTTTT
CASRILGTGELFF
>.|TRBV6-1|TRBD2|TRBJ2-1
TGTGCCAGCAGTCCTCCGGGACTAGCGGGGACTGAGCAGTTCTTC
CASSPPGLAGTEQFF
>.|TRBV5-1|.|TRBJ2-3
TGCGCCAGCAGCGCCCGACAGATCGGTACAGATACGCAGTATTTT
CASSARQIGTDTQYF
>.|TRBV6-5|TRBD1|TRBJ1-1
TGTGCCAGCAGTTTCACAGGGGAGATGGGTGCAACTGAAGCTTTCTTT
CASSFTGEMGATEAFF
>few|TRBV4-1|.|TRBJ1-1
TGCGCCAGCAGCCAAGATCAGCTGAACATGAACACTGAAGCTTTCTTT
CASSQDQLNMNTEAFF
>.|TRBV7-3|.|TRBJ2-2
TGTGCCAGCAGCCTCGCTCTGGGGGCGCCCGGGGAGCTGTTTTTT
CASSLALGAPGELFF
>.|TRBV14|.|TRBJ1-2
TGTGCCAGCAGCCAGCAGGGACTCGGGGATGGCTACACCTTC
CASSQQGLGDGYTF
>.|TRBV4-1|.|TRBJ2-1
TGCGCCAGCAGCCATCTTACCTACGAGCAGTTCTTC
CASSHLTYEQFF
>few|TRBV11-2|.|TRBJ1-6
TGTGCCAGCAGCTTAGTGGGCAGATACTCCTATAATTCACCCCTCCACTTT
CASSLVGRYSYNSPLHF
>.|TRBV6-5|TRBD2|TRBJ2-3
TGTGCCAGCAGTTCACTAGCGGGGATGTATACGCAGTATTTT
CASSSLAGMYTQYF
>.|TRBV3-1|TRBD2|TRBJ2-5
TGTGCCAGCAGCCAACCGGGACTAAGGAATGAGCAGTACTTC
CASSQPGLRNEQYF
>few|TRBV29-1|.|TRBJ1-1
TGCAGCGTTGAAAGCCGGGGGACTCGGATGAACACTGAAGCTTTCTTT
CSVESRGTRMNTEAFF
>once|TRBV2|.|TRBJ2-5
TGTGCCAGCAACAGGGACCCCTACAATGAGCAGTACTTC
CASNRDPYNEQYF
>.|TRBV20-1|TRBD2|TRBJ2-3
TGCAGTGCTGGGGCGAGACTAGCGGGAGGGTCAGGCACAGATACGCAGTATTTT
CSAGARLAGGSGTDTQYF
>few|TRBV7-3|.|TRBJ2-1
TGTGCCAGCAGCGCACTGGGGGCGGAGAACAATGAGCAGTTCTTC
CASSALGAENNEQFF